A single sample is the source of the 13 T cell receptor beta chains below, sequenced in a study of blood T cells in healthy people across ages. It was with a sample-barcoded 5' primer and a J-beta primer mix that a second PCR of about 7 to 12 cycles was run. TCRdb reprocessed the 5' RACE reads with MiXCR, giving one entry per CDR3 protein. The repertoire consists of 750,000 to 1,000,000 distinct CDR3 sequences, with around 29% occurring once and the leading ten covering roughly 10%. These data were likewise used in another study, on T cells of mothers and their children.

Sequencing was carried out using blood. Every receptor here comes from a woman aged 40-49 years in good health.

This clonotype appeared many times. This chain uses TRBV7-9 with TRBJ2-7; 7 nucleotides agree with TRBD1. Germline-derived CDR1 and CDR2 are SEHNR and FQNEAQ (reference sequence). The CDR3 runs to 12 residues. J was trimmed by 5 bases and V by 5 bases; bases with no gene match: 3. CDR3 protein: CASSHDRDEQYF. CDR3 coding DNA: TGTGCCAGCAGCCATGACAGGGACGAGCAGTACTTC.

This clonotype showed up many times. CDR3 nucleotides: TGTGCCAGCAGCCGGGGGGGTGAGACAGATACGCAGTATTTT. Amino acid sequence: CASSRGGETDTQYF. This chain uses TRBV7-9 with TRBJ2-3; TRBD2 matches 8 bases. Germline CDR1 reads SEHNR; CDR2 reads FQNEAQ (reference sequence). V trimming: 5 bases; J trimming: 3 bases; junction bases outside the gene matches: 4. The CDR3 totals 14 residues. The full variable domain, its missing parts supplied by reference TRBV7-9 and TRBJ2-3, is DTGVSQNPRHKITKRGQNVTFRCDPISEHNRLYWYRQTLGQGPEFLTYFQNEAQLEKSRLLSDRFSAERPKGSFSTLEIQRTEQGDSAMYLCASSRGGETDTQYFGPGTRLTVL.

This clonotype was seen a few times. The chain carries TRBV20-1 and TRBJ2-7; D is perhaps TRBD2 (5 bases). CDR3 length equals 15 residues. V lost 3 bases and J lost 1, with 16 bases in between. Germline V gene sequence: CDR1 DFQATT, CDR2 SNEGSKA (reference sequence). The CDR3 DNA sequence: TGCAGTGCTAGGGACCGAAGAGGGTGGTCCTACGAGCAGTACTTC. Its translation is CSARDRRGWSYEQYF.

This clonotype was found once. At one boundary the junction diverges from the germline segment, which might be a read error. In nucleotides, the CDR3 is TGTGCCGGCAGTTACTCCCTCTCTGGGACTAGCGGGGATATGAATGAGCAGTTCTTC. Translating gives CAGSYSLSGTSGDMNEQFF. This chain links TRBV6-5 with TRBJ2-1, with 13 bases identical to TRBD2. The CDR3 loop spans 19 amino acids. Per the germline V gene, CDR1 is MNHEY and CDR2 is SVGAGI.

This clonotype was counted many times. This chain links TRBV5-1 with TRBJ2-1; TRBD2 aligns across 13 bases. The CDR3 runs to 16 residues. Germline V gene lookup returns CDR1 SGHRS and CDR2 YFSETQ. V was clipped by 4 bases and J by 8 bases; unmatched bases: 9. The CDR3 is CASSTRTSGGPDEQFF. The DNA of the CDR3 is TGCGCCAGCAGCACACGGACTAGCGGGGGACCAGATGAGCAGTTCTTC.

This clonotype has more than one count but fewer than ten. One end of the junction varies from germline; a read error may be responsible. The V gene is TRBV20-1, the J gene TRBJ2-1; the match to TRBD2 covers 12 bases. The CDR3 runs to 17 residues. The germline gives CDR1 DFQATT, CDR2 SNEGSKA (reference sequence). The CDR3 DNA is TGCAGTACTAGACTCCTAGCGGGGGGGCTTCGACTTATTGAGCAGTTCTTC. Encoded protein: CSTRLLAGGLRLIEQFF.

The CDR3: CASSPSPGQGYEQYF. The CDR3 DNA is TGTGCCAGCAGCCCAAGTCCGGGACAGGGCTACGAGCAGTACTTC. The rearrangement links TRBV7-3 to TRBJ2-7; 9 bases map to TRBD1. Germline CDR1 reads SGHTA; CDR2 reads FQGTGA. Germline trimming cut 5 bases from V and 3 bases from J; bases unmatched to any gene: 8. This CDR3 is 15 amino acids long. Full variable domain (rest looked up from reference TRBV7-3 and TRBJ2-7): GAGVSQTPSNKVTEKGKYVELRCDPISGHTALYWYRQSLGQGPEFLIYFQGTGAADDSGLPNDRFFAVRPEGSVSTLKIQRTERGDSAVYLCASSPSPGQGYEQYFGPGTRLTVT.

The table lists this clonotype with a few counts. Being one base from a much bigger clone, this may be a read error. The chain links TRBV7-2 to TRBJ2-5; 11 nucleotides agree with TRBD2. TRBJ2-7 explains the end of the DNA better; the J call may be wrong. The CDR3 has 14 amino acids. Germline CDR1 is SGHTA and CDR2 is FQGNSA. The CDR3 loop is CASSLTSGIYEQYF. CDR3 sequence (DNA): TGTGCCAGCAGCTTGACTAGCGGGATCTACGAGCAGTACTTC.

The rearrangement joins TRBV24-1 to TRBJ2-1; the match to TRBD2 covers 7 bases. The trim removed 2 bases at V and 7 bases at J, leaving 10 bases unmatched. The CDR3 consists of 16 residues. CDR1 and CDR2 (germline): KGHDR, SFDVKD. In DNA form, the CDR3 reads TGTGCCACCAGTGATTGGAATGAGCGGGAATATAATGAGCAGTTCTTC. Amino acids: CATSDWNEREYNEQFF.

This clonotype was picked up a small number of times. The V gene is TRBV20-1, the J gene TRBJ1-2, with TRBD1 identical over 10 bases. Germline-derived CDR1 and CDR2 are DFQATT and SNEGSKA (reference sequence). V was pared by 4 bases and J by 6 bases, with 11 bases of the junction left unmatched. The length of the CDR3 is 15 residues. CDR3: CSANSSPGQGHGYTF. The CDR3 DNA reads as TGCAGTGCTAACTCCTCCCCGGGACAGGGGCATGGCTACACCTTC.

This clonotype was detected ten times or more. This rearrangement joins TRBV11-1 to TRBJ2-5; no clear D gene. Germline V CDR1 and CDR2: SGHAT, FQDESV (reference sequence). The CDR3 is made up of 15 amino acids. The V and J ends lost 0 bases and 1 base respectively, with 9 bases between them. CDR3 sequence: CASSLAPRSQETQYF. The CDR3 coding sequence is TGTGCCAGCAGCTTAGCTCCCCGCAGCCAAGAGACCCAGTACTTC.

In its sample, this clonotype was seen many times. This sequence joins TRBV5-1 and TRBJ2-7, with 7 positions matching TRBD1. Trimming removed 0 bases from V and 0 bases from J; junction bases left unmatched: 3. CDR1 and CDR2 from the germline V gene are SGHRS and YFSETQ. This CDR3 spans 15 amino acids. The CDR3 coding sequence is TGCGCCAGCAGCTTGGAAGGGACAGTCTCCTACGAGCAGTACTTC. This codes for CASSLEGTVSYEQYF.

In this sample, this clonotype turned up many times. The chain is built from TRBV7-2 and TRBJ1-2; D gene uncertain. Germline CDR1 and CDR2: SGHTA and FQGNSA. V shed 6 bases and J shed 4 bases, with 12 bases lying between them. The CDR3 is 13 residues long. The CDR3 nucleotides are TGTGCCAGCAGTCCGGACGGAGGCTATGGCTACACCTTC. It encodes CASSPDGGYGYTF.